These T cell receptor beta chains were read from a single sample in a study of shared T cell receptors in the human thymus. Profiled with immunoSEQ multiplex PCR; TCRdb holds only in-frame clones, not every one. The profile covers about 610,000 clones, with around nine tenths appearing a single time and roughly 0.0097% taken by the ten largest. These data also featured in a second study, about human thymus T cells.

The sample taken for sequencing was thymocytes. These TCRs come from a boy younger than two with a congenital heart defect. CDR3s include the opening cysteine and the closing phenylalanine or tryptophan. Fields, in order: J gene, V gene, D gene, clone size, CDR3 protein, CDR3 DNA. D genes are given only for firm matches. Clone size is stated in some rows and not others, as once, few, many or a class when expanded.

j_call: TRBJ2-5; v_call: TRBV2; d_call: NA; clone_size: NA; cdr3_aa: CAIQQGPPRQETQYF; cdr3_nt: TGTGCCATTCAACAGGGTCCCCCACGCCAAGAGACCCAGTACTTC
j_call: TRBJ1-1; v_call: TRBV7-9; d_call: NA; clone_size: NA; cdr3_aa: CASSLGSRVWQLGEAFF; cdr3_nt: TGTGCCAGCAGCTTAGGGTCCCGGGTTTGGCAACTGGGTGAAGCTTTCTTT
j_call: TRBJ2-7; v_call: TRBV7-9; d_call: NA; clone_size: NA; cdr3_aa: CASSLHNEQYF; cdr3_nt: TGTGCCAGCAGCTTACACAACGAGCAGTACTTC
j_call: TRBJ2-3; v_call: TRBV10-3; d_call: TRBD2; clone_size: once; cdr3_aa: CAISESIPETSGSGRKDTQYF; cdr3_nt: TGTGCCATCAGTGAGTCGATACCCGAGACTAGCGGGAGTGGACGTAAAGATACGCAGTATTTT
j_call: TRBJ2-2; v_call: TRBV11-1; d_call: NA; clone_size: NA; cdr3_aa: CASSASKTAFANTGELFF; cdr3_nt: TGTGCCAGCAGCGCATCAAAGACAGCGTTCGCGAACACCGGGGAGCTGTTTTTT
j_call: TRBJ2-7; v_call: TRBV21-1; d_call: NA; clone_size: NA; cdr3_aa: CASSKKRSHSYEQYF; cdr3_nt: TGTGCCAGCAGCAAAAAGAGAAGTCATTCCTACGAGCAGTACTTC
j_call: TRBJ2-1; v_call: TRBV30; d_call: TRBD2; clone_size: NA; cdr3_aa: CALTWTSPSYNEQFF; cdr3_nt: TGTGCCTTAACCTGGACTAGCCCCTCCTACAATGAGCAGTTCTTC
j_call: TRBJ2-4; v_call: TRBV7-8; d_call: TRBD2; clone_size: once; cdr3_aa: CASSLLGSGRDKNIQYF; cdr3_nt: TGTGCCAGCAGCCTCCTTGGGAGCGGGAGAGACAAAAACATTCAGTACTTC
j_call: TRBJ1-1; v_call: TRBV7-9; d_call: NA; clone_size: NA; cdr3_aa: CASSLLEGAEAFF; cdr3_nt: TGTGCCAGCAGCTTACTTGAGGGGGCTGAAGCTTTCTTT
j_call: TRBJ2-2; v_call: TRBV4-3; d_call: TRBD1; clone_size: few; cdr3_aa: CASQHTEDRAGELFF; cdr3_nt: TGCGCCAGCCAACATACCGAGGACAGGGCCGGGGAGCTGTTTTTT
j_call: TRBJ2-7; v_call: TRBV18; d_call: NA; clone_size: NA; cdr3_aa: CASSPDTPLPRPEQYF; cdr3_nt: TGTGCCAGCTCACCCGACACTCCACTCCCCAGACCCGAGCAGTACTTC
j_call: TRBJ2-1; v_call: TRBV15; d_call: NA; clone_size: NA; cdr3_aa: CATSRDEEYNEQFF; cdr3_nt: TGTGCCACCAGCAGAGATGAGGAGTACAATGAGCAGTTCTTC
j_call: TRBJ2-5; v_call: TRBV5-1; d_call: TRBD1; clone_size: NA; cdr3_aa: CASSLKGAETQYF; cdr3_nt: TGCGCCAGCAGCTTGAAGGGGGCAGAGACCCAGTACTTC
j_call: TRBJ2-7; v_call: TRBV10-2; d_call: TRBD1; clone_size: NA; cdr3_aa: CASSDCFIPRDRGSLSYEQYF; cdr3_nt: TGCGCCAGCAGTGATTGTTTTATCCCCCGGGACAGGGGGAGTCTCTCCTACGAGCAGTACTTC
j_call: TRBJ2-1; v_call: TRBV30; d_call: TRBD1; clone_size: NA; cdr3_aa: CAWRAGTGGEQFF; cdr3_nt: TGTGCCTGGAGGGCCGGGACAGGGGGCGAACAGTTCTTC
j_call: TRBJ2-1; v_call: TRBV15; d_call: TRBD2; clone_size: NA; cdr3_aa: CATSSPSGESNEQFF; cdr3_nt: TGTGCCACCAGCAGCCCTAGCGGGGAGAGCAATGAGCAGTTCTTC
j_call: TRBJ2-1; v_call: TRBV4-2; d_call: TRBD2; clone_size: NA; cdr3_aa: CASSQDSVKRESYNEQFF; cdr3_nt: TGTGCCAGCAGCCAAGATTCGGTTAAGCGGGAGTCCTACAATGAGCAGTTCTTC
j_call: TRBJ2-7; v_call: TRBV28; d_call: TRBD2; clone_size: few; cdr3_aa: CASISRGGRSPTYEQYF; cdr3_nt: TGTGCCAGCATCTCAAGAGGCGGGAGAAGTCCCACCTACGAGCAGTACTTC
j_call: TRBJ2-3; v_call: TRBV27; d_call: NA; clone_size: NA; cdr3_aa: CASSRRRGPYGTDTQYF; cdr3_nt: TGTGCCAGCAGCAGGAGAAGGGGCCCCTACGGCACAGATACGCAGTATTTT
j_call: TRBJ1-5; v_call: TRBV6-4; d_call: NA; clone_size: once; cdr3_aa: CASSPGHLNQPQHF; cdr3_nt: TGTGCCAGCAGCCCGGGACACCTCAATCAGCCCCAGCATTTT
j_call: TRBJ1-1; v_call: TRBV6-5; d_call: NA; clone_size: few; cdr3_aa: CASHGREAEAFF; cdr3_nt: TGTGCCAGTCATGGGAGGGAGGCTGAAGCTTTCTTT
j_call: TRBJ1-2; v_call: TRBV28; d_call: TRBD1; clone_size: NA; cdr3_aa: CASSRQGKRYTF; cdr3_nt: TGTGCCAGCAGTCGACAGGGAAAGCGCTACACCTTC
j_call: TRBJ1-2; v_call: TRBV6-1; d_call: TRBD1; clone_size: NA; cdr3_aa: CASSKAGTALYGYTF; cdr3_nt: TGTGCCAGCAGCAAAGCCGGGACAGCTCTCTATGGCTACACCTTC
j_call: TRBJ2-5; v_call: TRBV5-6; d_call: TRBD2; clone_size: few; cdr3_aa: CASSLTSGRETQYF; cdr3_nt: TGTGCCAGCAGCTTGACTAGCGGGAGAGAGACCCAGTACTTC
j_call: TRBJ1-2; v_call: TRBV5-1; d_call: TRBD1; clone_size: NA; cdr3_aa: CASSPRTGSYNYGYTF; cdr3_nt: TGCGCCAGCAGCCCGCGGACAGGCTCCTACAACTATGGCTACACCTTC